The 12 T cell receptor beta chains given below trace back to one sample, sequenced in a study of blood T cell repertoires in COVID-19. Measured with immunoSEQ multiplex PCR; TCRdb has only the in-frame clones, and not every one. In the table there are roughly 250,000 clones, 70% to 90% of which are singletons. The sample taken for sequencing was PBMCs or T cells enriched from blood (not recorded which). These receptors originate from a woman aged 25 to 39 who had recovered from COVID-19.

This sequence joins TRBV28 and TRBJ2-1; D is possibly TRBD2 (5 bases). Germline V gene sequence: CDR1 MDHEN, CDR2 SYDVKM. The CDR3 runs to 14 residues. The V and J ends lost 5 bases and 7 bases respectively, with 15 bases between them. CDR3: CASSPGSQVNEQFF. The CDR3 DNA sequence: TGTGCCAGCAGTCCGGGGTCCCAGGTAAATGAGCAGTTCTTC.

This clone has just one count. The gene calls are TRBV29-1 and TRBJ2-1, with 15 nucleotides matching TRBD2. V dropped 2 bases and J dropped 6; count of bases not matched to a gene: 14. Germline lookup yields CDR1 SQVTM and CDR2 ANQGSEA. The CDR3 spans 19 residues. CDR3 in amino acids: CSVENPGLAGGHRGNEQFF. The DNA for the CDR3 is TGCAGCGTTGAAAACCCGGGACTAGCGGGAGGTCATAGGGGCAATGAGCAGTTCTTC.

The gene calls are TRBV2 and TRBJ1-5; D is possibly TRBD1 (5 bases). Germline lookup yields CDR1 SNHLY and CDR2 FYNNEI. The CDR3 has 13 amino acids. Trimming stripped 4 bases from V and 3 bases from J, with 7 bases between. CDR3 loop: CASSGQYNQPQHF. DNA of the CDR3: TGTGCCAGCAGTGGACAGTACAATCAGCCCCAGCATTTT.

DNA for the CDR3: TGTGCCAGCAGCTTGGAGGGGCGCCAAACCCACGCCTACGAGCAGTACTTC. This codes for CASSLEGRQTHAYEQYF. The chain couples TRBV5-5 to TRBJ2-7, with a weak D call TRBD1 (5 bases). V was pared by 0 bases and J by 2 bases, with 18 bases between. The CDR3 length is 17 residues. CDR1 and CDR2 (germline): SGHKS, YYEKEE (reference sequence).

The chain joins TRBV5-4 to TRBJ1-1; a weak D match, TRBD1 (5 bases). V gave up 5 bases and J gave up 6 bases, with 17 bases separating them. CDR3 length: 14 amino acids. Germline values: CDR1 SGHNT, CDR2 YYREEE (reference sequence). Here the CDR3 reads CASRPGGRGAEAFF. In DNA, the CDR3 is TGTGCCAGCAGGCCCGGGGGAAGAGGGGCTGAAGCTTTCTTT.

This clone showed up just a few times. The chain recombines TRBV15 with TRBJ1-2; D not certain. Germline V gene data show CDR1 as LNHNV and CDR2 as YYDKDF (reference sequence). V was clipped by 1 base and J by 4 bases, with 10 bases between them. The CDR3 length is 14 residues. For the CDR3, the DNA is TGTGCCACCAGCAGAGGAGAAGGGAGCTATGGCTACACCTTC. Encoded protein: CATSRGEGSYGYTF.

To note about this clone: Relative to the germline gene, one junction end is altered; a read error may explain this. This chain connects TRBV5-1 to TRBJ1-2; no clear D gene. This CDR3 comprises 15 residues. Germline CDR1 and CDR2: SGHRS and YFSETQ. CDR3 amino acids: CASSLVLGGLMATSF. The CDR3 coding sequence is TGCGCCAGCAGCTTGGTCTTAGGAGGACTTATGGCTACATCCTTC.

The chain has TRBV7-9 and TRBJ1-4; no firm D call. The CDR3 totals 15 residues. Looked up from germline, CDR1 is SEHNR and CDR2 is FQNEAQ (reference sequence). V shed 5 bases and J shed 6 bases, with 16 bases lying between them. The CDR3 DNA reads as TGTGCCAGCAGCCCAACCCCCGGGATGGATGAAAAACTGTTTTTT. This codes for CASSPTPGMDEKLFF.

The chain couples TRBV2 to TRBJ1-5; D not resolved. Trimming removed 3 bases at V and 7 bases at J, with 16 bases between. Germline CDR1 is SNHLY and CDR2 is FYNNEI. This CDR3 has 15 residues. The CDR3 region has the DNA TGTGCCAGCAGTGATCCCCCGACTCGAGGGCAGCCCCAGCATTTT. Translated: CASSDPPTRGQPQHF.

V and J are TRBV10-1 and TRBJ1-2; TRBD1 matches 9 bases. The CDR3 is 16 residues long. J was trimmed by 3 bases and V by 4 bases; bases with no gene match: 9. Per germline, CDR1 WNHNN and CDR2 SYGVQD (reference sequence). CDR3 amino acids: CASSGHTGTGYYGYTF. In DNA form, the CDR3 reads TGCGCCAGCAGTGGGCACACCGGGACAGGGTACTATGGCTACACCTTC.

The gene calls are TRBV19 and TRBJ1-6, with a possible D match to TRBD1 (6 bases). Trimming took 4 bases from V and 11 from J, leaving 12 bases between them. The germline CDR1 and CDR2 sequences are LNHDA and SQIVND (reference sequence). CDR3 size: 13 residues. CDR3 DNA sequence: TGTGCCAGTAGTACCTACAGGGAAGCACCCCTCCACTTT. It codes for CASSTYREAPLHF.

The chain carries TRBV4-1 and TRBJ2-3, with unresolved D. The CDR3 length is 12 residues. The V end lost 1 base, the J end lost 6 bases, and 5 bases lay between the germline ends. The V gene's germline CDR1 is MGHRA and CDR2 YSYEKL. CDR3 sequence reads: CASSQVADTQYF. The CDR3 nucleotides are TGCGCCAGCAGCCAAGTTGCGGATACGCAGTATTTT.